The clone carrying this T cell receptor beta chain has a count of ten or more. Its antigen remains unidentified. The data originate from a study of human T cells and chemical hapten exposure. Study-wide background: Patients were given diphenylcyclopropenone on the scalp weekly across the roughly 25-week study.

TCRdb re-called the RACE reads through MiXCR, storing one row per CDR3 protein. The sample holds about 40,000 distinct CDR3 sequences, 8% to 9.5% seen once. This CDR3 is built from 19 residues. V was pared by 3 bases and J by 2 bases, with 16 bases of the junction left unmatched. Germline V gene lookup returns CDR1 SGHDN and CDR2 FVKESK. Broader study findings: Expanded TCRs formed significantly more large CDR3 similarity clusters than controls.

The time point denotes: patch test 2, 6 weeks after DPC sensitization. Treatment meaning: therapeutic diphenylcyclopropenone sensitization with weekly scalp DPC. The sample here was whole blood, taken in connection with sensitization to the hapten diphenylcyclopropenone (DPC). This clonotype was sampled from a woman in her 40s with alopecia areata. Some clones in this sample may be carry-over from other donors' samples. The chain combines TRBV14 with TRBJ1-5, with TRBD1 matching over 7 bases. Here the CDR3 DNA reads TGTGCCAGCAGCCACGACAGGGATTGGTCTTGGGGGGGCAATCAGCCCCAGCATTTT. The encoded protein is CASSHDRDWSWGGNQPQHF.